The rows below give T cell receptor beta chains drawn from one sample of a study of human T cells and chemical hapten exposure. In TCRdb, the RACE reads were re-called with MiXCR into one record per CDR3 protein. The sample lists about 140,000 distinct CDR3 sequences, 12% occurring once. Sequences were derived from whole blood, sampled in connection with sensitization to the hapten diphenylcyclopropenone (DPC). The receptors derive from a woman aged 45-65 years with alopecia areata. Some clones in this sample may be carry-over from other donors' samples. Both conserved end residues are part of each CDR3.

v_call cdr3_aa
TRBV12-3/TRBV12-4 CASSGGVGLAIYNEQFF
TRBV29-1 CSVASGNQPQHF
TRBV12-3/TRBV12-4 CASTLIVVEKDTQYF
TRBV12-3/TRBV12-4 CASSAPVLEAFF
TRBV5-1 CASTPGTGPREQYF
TRBV18 CASSRDRGDEQYF
TRBV30 CAWSHTTGQIEQYF
TRBV4-2 CASSLRTGINTGELFF
TRBV30 CAWSVSGYEGYTF
TRBV11-2 CASSLPGLSDEQFF
TRBV7-8 CASSSRGTGGNIYEQYF
TRBV29-1 CSVGTRGVDEKLFF
TRBV20-1 CSAGFNTGELFF
TRBV7-9 CASSPLATDTQYF
TRBV28 CASRHHYEQYF
TRBV29-1 CSVELSGTVYGYTF
TRBV6-2/TRBV6-3 CATRESYGYTF
TRBV6-6 CASSAPGRRFSQPQHF
TRBV7-9 CASSLGSLLRETQYF
TRBV7-2 CASSTRRGRGTDTQYF
TRBV6-5 CASSLLGVDGELFF
TRBV3-1 CASSQTWNTGELFF
TRBV5-1 CASSAPRSGSWSYEQYF
TRBV12-3/TRBV12-4 CASSLTGGAGYTF
TRBV7-3 CASSSNLLAGDNEQFF
TRBV9 CASGTDSLPWNEQFF
TRBV27 CASSLTSGGPPVEEQYF
TRBV7-9 CASSLILAGGEYEQYF
TRBV7-9 CASSSGRYEQFF
TRBV6-4 CASSGFDRGLQETQYF
TRBV7-8 CASSASLISSYNEQFF
TRBV7-9 CASSKTSGSVDEQYF
TRBV4-3 CASSQAPTSGDGVDTQYF
TRBV5-6 CASSLGIATDTQYF
TRBV3-1 CASSPDLSYEQYF
TRBV7-9 CASSLVRGILNTEAFF
TRBV27 CASGGQGVSGANVLTF
TRBV27 CASSLYLPGDTGELFF
TRBV6-5 CASSYSRAGLAHNEQFF
TRBV7-2 CASSRTAQETQYF
TRBV29-1 CSVEKASSYEQYF
TRBV28 CASSQVGGREKRNTQYF
TRBV12-3/TRBV12-4 CASSLWGRVREQFF
TRBV28 CASSPPRGKNIQYF
TRBV28 CASSFGNRNYGYTF
TRBV24-1 CASDRRGQGGSYEQYF
TRBV19 CASRSQGVSYEQYF
TRBV30 CAWSPLPVDTQYF
TRBV6-6 CASSYRGQGGNTIYF
TRBV5-1 CASSRDGTAGEQYF
TRBV24-1 CATSDLASGSPYEQFF
TRBV11-2 CASSFTSGSYNEQFF
TRBV3-1 CASSPRYASSGANVLTF
TRBV29-1 CSVEDEYNEQFF
TRBV13 CASSSREDIQYF
TRBV5-1 CASSRPTGTDEAFF
TRBV7-8 CASSRTGTEITGELFF
TRBV4-2 CASSQDQGGGNQPQHF
TRBV20-1 CSARGTASETQYF